Listed below are T cell receptor beta chains from one sample, sequenced in a study of control samples from healthy donors and cancer patients. Sequenced by immunoSEQ multiplex PCR; TCRdb stores in-frame clones only, minus some. The sample lists 90,000 to 100,000 clones, just over 90% occurring once. The sample taken for sequencing was blood. The source is a woman between 18 and 30 years old in good health. Each CDR3 is given with its conserved first and last residue. The order of the fields is D gene, V gene, clone size, J gene, CDR3 protein, CDR3 DNA. The D gene is left open where the match is weak. The size entry is marked missing in some rows and otherwise reads once, few, many or a size class.

d_gene: TRBD1; v_gene: TRBV5-5; abundance: .; j_gene: TRBJ1-2; CDR3aa: CASSTGDRGIYGYTF; CDR3nt: TGTGCCAGCAGCACCGGAGACAGGGGGATCTATGGCTACACCTTC
d_gene: .; v_gene: TRBV2; abundance: .; j_gene: TRBJ2-3; CDR3aa: CASSIIQGRADTQYF; CDR3nt: TGTGCCAGCAGTATAATACAGGGGAGGGCAGATACGCAGTATTTT
d_gene: .; v_gene: TRBV2; abundance: .; j_gene: TRBJ1-1; CDR3aa: CASSDDRTMGAEAFF; CDR3nt: TGTGCCAGCAGTGACGACAGGACGATGGGCGCTGAAGCTTTCTTT
d_gene: .; v_gene: TRBV12-1; abundance: medium-sized; j_gene: TRBJ2-7; CDR3aa: CASSPRLSATYEQYF; CDR3nt: TGTGCCAGCAGCCCCCGACTCAGCGCAACCTACGAGCAGTACTTC
d_gene: .; v_gene: TRBV7-3; abundance: .; j_gene: TRBJ2-1; CDR3aa: CASSQPPRGEQFF; CDR3nt: TGTGCCAGCAGCCAACCCCCCCGGGGTGAGCAGTTCTTC
d_gene: TRBD2; v_gene: TRBV5-1; abundance: .; j_gene: TRBJ2-3; CDR3aa: CASSAGTSGYTDTQYF; CDR3nt: TGCGCCAGCAGCGCCGGGACTAGCGGGTACACAGATACGCAGTATTTT
d_gene: TRBD1; v_gene: TRBV19; abundance: .; j_gene: TRBJ1-2; CDR3aa: CASSTTDRGWGYTF; CDR3nt: TGTGCCAGTAGTACCACCGACAGGGGATGGGGCTACACCTTC
d_gene: .; v_gene: TRBV27; abundance: .; j_gene: TRBJ1-1; CDR3aa: CASSWTANTEAFF; CDR3nt: TGTGCCAGCAGTTGGACGGCTAACACTGAAGCTTTCTTT
d_gene: .; v_gene: TRBV3-1/TRBV3-2; abundance: .; j_gene: TRBJ2-2; CDR3aa: CASSQMNWGSGELFF; CDR3nt: TGTGCCAGCAGCCAAATGAATTGGGGATCCGGGGAGCTGTTTTTT
d_gene: .; v_gene: TRBV2; abundance: .; j_gene: TRBJ2-2; CDR3aa: CASSALRYHTGELFF; CDR3nt: TGTGCCAGCAGTGCTCTACGTTATCACACCGGGGAGCTGTTTTTT
d_gene: .; v_gene: TRBV24-1; abundance: .; j_gene: TRBJ1-1; CDR3aa: CATSPNTEAFF; CDR3nt: TGTGCCACCAGTCCGAACACTGAAGCTTTCTTT
d_gene: .; v_gene: TRBV25-1; abundance: .; j_gene: TRBJ2-2; CDR3aa: CASSELVGELFF; CDR3nt: TGTGCCAGCAGTGAATTAGTCGGGGAGCTGTTTTTT
d_gene: .; v_gene: TRBV15; abundance: .; j_gene: TRBJ2-7; CDR3aa: CATSRDRYEQYF; CDR3nt: TGTGCCACCAGCAGAGATCGCTACGAGCAGTACTTC
d_gene: TRBD1; v_gene: TRBV27; abundance: .; j_gene: TRBJ1-5; CDR3aa: CASSWGQYNQPQHF; CDR3nt: TGTGCCAGCAGTTGGGGACAGTACAATCAGCCCCAGCATTTT
d_gene: .; v_gene: TRBV7-9; abundance: .; j_gene: TRBJ1-4; CDR3aa: CASSFRGSEKLFF; CDR3nt: TGTGCCAGCAGCTTCAGGGGTAGTGAAAAACTGTTTTTT